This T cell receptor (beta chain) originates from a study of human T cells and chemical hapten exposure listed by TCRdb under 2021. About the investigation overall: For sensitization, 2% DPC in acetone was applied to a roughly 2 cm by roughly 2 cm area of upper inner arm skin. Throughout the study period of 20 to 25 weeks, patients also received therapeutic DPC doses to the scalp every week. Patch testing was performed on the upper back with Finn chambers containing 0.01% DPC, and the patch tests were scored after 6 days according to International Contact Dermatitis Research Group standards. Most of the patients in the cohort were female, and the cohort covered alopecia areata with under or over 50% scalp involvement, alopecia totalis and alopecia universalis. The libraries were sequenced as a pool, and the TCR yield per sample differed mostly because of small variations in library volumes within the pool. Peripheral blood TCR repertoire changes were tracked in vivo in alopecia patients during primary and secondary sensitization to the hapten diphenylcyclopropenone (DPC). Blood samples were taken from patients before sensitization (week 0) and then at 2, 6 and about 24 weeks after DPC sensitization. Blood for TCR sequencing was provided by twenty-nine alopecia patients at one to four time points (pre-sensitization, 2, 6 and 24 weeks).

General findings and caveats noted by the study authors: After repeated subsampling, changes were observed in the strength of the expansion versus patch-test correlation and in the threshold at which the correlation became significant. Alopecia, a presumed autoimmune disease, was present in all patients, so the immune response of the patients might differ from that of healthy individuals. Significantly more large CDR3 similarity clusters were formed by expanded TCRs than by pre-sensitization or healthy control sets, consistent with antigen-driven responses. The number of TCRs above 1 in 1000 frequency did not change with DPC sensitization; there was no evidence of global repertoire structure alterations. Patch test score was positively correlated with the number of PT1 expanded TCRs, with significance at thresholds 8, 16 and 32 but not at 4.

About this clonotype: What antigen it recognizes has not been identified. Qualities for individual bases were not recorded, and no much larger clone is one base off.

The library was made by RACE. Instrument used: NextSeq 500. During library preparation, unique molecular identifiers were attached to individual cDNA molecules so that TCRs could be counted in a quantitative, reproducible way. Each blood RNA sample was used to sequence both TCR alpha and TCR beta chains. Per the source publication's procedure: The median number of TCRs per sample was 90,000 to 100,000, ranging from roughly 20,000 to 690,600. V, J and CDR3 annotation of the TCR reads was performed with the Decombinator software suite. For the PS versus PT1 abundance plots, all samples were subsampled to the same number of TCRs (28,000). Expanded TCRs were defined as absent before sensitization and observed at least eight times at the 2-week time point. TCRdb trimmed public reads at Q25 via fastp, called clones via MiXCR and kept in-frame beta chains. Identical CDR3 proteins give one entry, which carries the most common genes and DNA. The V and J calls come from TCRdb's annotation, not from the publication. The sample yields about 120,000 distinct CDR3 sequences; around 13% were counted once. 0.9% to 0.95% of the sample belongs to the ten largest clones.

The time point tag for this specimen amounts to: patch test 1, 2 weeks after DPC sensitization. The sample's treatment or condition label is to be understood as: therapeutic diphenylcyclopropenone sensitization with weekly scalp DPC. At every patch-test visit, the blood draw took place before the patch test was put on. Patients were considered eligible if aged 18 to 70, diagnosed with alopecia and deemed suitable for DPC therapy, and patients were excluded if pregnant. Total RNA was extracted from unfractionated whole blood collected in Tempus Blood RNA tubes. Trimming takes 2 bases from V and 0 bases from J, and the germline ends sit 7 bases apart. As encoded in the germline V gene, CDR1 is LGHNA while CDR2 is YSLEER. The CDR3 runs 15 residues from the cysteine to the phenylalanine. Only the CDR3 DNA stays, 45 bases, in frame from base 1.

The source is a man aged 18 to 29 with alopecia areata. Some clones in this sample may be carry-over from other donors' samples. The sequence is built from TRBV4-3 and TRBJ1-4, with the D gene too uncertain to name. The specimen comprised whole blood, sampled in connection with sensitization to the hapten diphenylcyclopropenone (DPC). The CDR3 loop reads CASSQLAATNEKLFF. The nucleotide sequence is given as TGCGCCAGCAGCCAATTAGCCGCAACTAATGAAAAACTGTTTTTT.